This T cell receptor (beta chain) was profiled in a study of beta chain features in type 1 diabetes. Reverse transcribing all isolated RNA meant expressed TCRB transcripts were sequenced. The assay was immunoSEQ multiplex PCR, and TCRdb's table has in-frame clones only and misses some. The sample includes around 400,000 clones, around 12% of them seen just once. CDR3 length: 15 amino acids. The V end lost 5 bases, the J end lost 0 bases, and 14 bases lay between the germline ends. CDR1 MNHEY and CDR2 SVGAGI come from the germline V gene. The chain carries TRBV6-5 and TRBJ2-7, with D perhaps matching TRBD2 (5 bases). The sequencing sample was made of naive CD4+ T cells from blood. The sequence derives from a man between 18 and 35 years old in good health. Here the CDR3 reads CASSRGMRSSYEQYF. CDR3 DNA sequence: TGTGCCAGCAGTCGGGGAATGCGGAGCTCCTACGAGCAGTACTTC.